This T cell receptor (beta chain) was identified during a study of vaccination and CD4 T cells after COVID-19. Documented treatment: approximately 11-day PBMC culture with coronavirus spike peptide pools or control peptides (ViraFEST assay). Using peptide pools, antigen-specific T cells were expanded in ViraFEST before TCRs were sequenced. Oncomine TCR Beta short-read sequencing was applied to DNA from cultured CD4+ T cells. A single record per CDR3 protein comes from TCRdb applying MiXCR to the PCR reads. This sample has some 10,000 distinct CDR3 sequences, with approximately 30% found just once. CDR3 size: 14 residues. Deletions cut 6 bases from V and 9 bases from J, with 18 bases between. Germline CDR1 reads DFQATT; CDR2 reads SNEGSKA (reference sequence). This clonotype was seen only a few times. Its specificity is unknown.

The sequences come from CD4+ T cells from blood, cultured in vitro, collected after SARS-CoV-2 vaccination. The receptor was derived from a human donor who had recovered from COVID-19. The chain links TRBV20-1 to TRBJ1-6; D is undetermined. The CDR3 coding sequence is TGCAGTGCGCAACAACCGAGGATAGGTTCACCCCTCCACTTT. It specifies CSAQQPRIGSPLHF.